These 8 T cell receptor beta chains came from one sample sequenced in a study of blood T cell repertoires in COVID-19 (dated by TCRdb to about 2020). The library was generated by the immunoSEQ multiplex PCR assay. Sourced from immuneACCESS, this table was stored by TCRdb with only in-frame sequences that have V and J called. A share of the clones is absent; for the studies checked, an unresolved V gene accounts for under half, and the remainder has no known explanation. Across this sample there are 650,000 to 800,000 clones, with just under 90% seen only once. About 0.26% of the sample is taken by the ten largest. The sample comprised peripheral blood. The receptors shown here come from a woman aged 18-29 years with acute or convalescent COVID-19.

This chain connects TRBV7-9 to TRBJ2-7; D gene uncertain. The length of the CDR3 is 12 residues. Trimming cost V 5 bases and J 2 bases, with 7 bases left between them. Germline values: CDR1 SEHNR, CDR2 FQNEAQ (reference sequence). CDR3 nucleotides: TGTGCCAGCAGCCAAGCAACCTACGAGCAGTACTTC. Amino acid sequence: CASSQATYEQYF.

This clone was recorded only once. The chain recombines TRBV28 with TRBJ1-2; D uncertain. Germline V gene data show CDR1 as MDHEN and CDR2 as SYDVKM. This CDR3 has 13 residues. V was pared by 6 bases and J by 8 bases, with 16 bases between. In nucleotides, the CDR3 is TGTGCCAGCAGAATGCCCCCCGCAGGCGGCTACACCTTC. This codes for CASRMPPAGGYTF.

The V gene is TRBV4-2, the J gene TRBJ1-2; 9 nucleotides line up with TRBD1. Germline V lookup: CDR1 LGHNA, CDR2 YNFKEQ. This CDR3 is built from 15 residues. The ends lost 1 base at V and 6 bases at J; junction bases unmatched: 6. The DNA of the CDR3 is TGTGCCAGCAGCCAAGGGCCAGGGACAGGGCATGGCTACACCTTC. It specifies CASSQGPGTGHGYTF.

V usage is TRBV4-1 and J usage is TRBJ2-2, with D possibly matching TRBD1 (6 bases). This CDR3 contains 17 residues. V was cut by 1 base and J by 2 bases, with 14 bases left in between. CDR1 and CDR2 (germline): MGHRA, YSYEKL. This CDR3 is CASSQVVQGLNTGELFF. The CDR3 DNA follows: TGCGCCAGCAGCCAAGTGGTACAGGGTTTAAACACCGGGGAGCTGTTTTTT.

This chain joins TRBV25-1 and TRBJ2-7, with TRBD1 matching 8 bases. The CDR3 consists of 16 residues. Germline values: CDR1 MGHDK, CDR2 SYGVNS. The V gene end was trimmed by 6 bases and the J gene end by 2 bases; junction bases not matched to a gene: 12. Here the CDR3 reads CASSETQGARPYEQYF. The CDR3 DNA follows: TGTGCCAGCAGCGAAACCCAGGGGGCGCGTCCCTACGAGCAGTACTTC.

The rearrangement links TRBV10-1 to TRBJ1-5; 9 nucleotides line up with TRBD1. The CDR3 has 15 residues. V shed 8 bases, J shed 3 bases, and the junction held 8 bases outside the gene matches. CDR1 and CDR2 (germline): WNHNN, SYGVQD (reference sequence). As DNA, the CDR3 is TGCGCCAGCCGCCCGGGACAGGGCTACAATCAGCCCCAGCATTTT. Its protein product is CASRPGQGYNQPQHF.

The chain joins TRBV6-6 to TRBJ1-2, with 11 nucleotides matching TRBD1. The germline CDR1 and CDR2 sequences are MNHNY and SVGAGI (reference sequence). The CDR3 is 15 residues long. Trimming took 6 bases from V and 7 from J; bases not matched to a gene: 10. CDR3 in DNA: TGTGCCAGCAGGGCACCGGGACAGGGGGGTCTTGGCTACACCTTC. It encodes CASRAPGQGGLGYTF.

This clone showed up just once. In nucleotides, the CDR3 is TGTGCCAGCAGCTTCGGGTTCACAGATACGCAGTATTTT. This translates into CASSFGFTDTQYF. The chain uses TRBV7-3 and TRBJ2-3; D uncertain. CDR1 and CDR2 from the germline V gene are SGHTA and FQGTGA. The CDR3 is 13 residues long. V was cut by 3 bases and J by 2 bases, with 6 bases left in between.